This T cell receptor (beta chain) was retrieved from a study of T cells in localized non-small cell lung cancer. Study-level findings and limits: Among blood samples, higher T cell density accompanied longer overall survival. In adjacent lung appeared a median around 60 of the top 100 tumor clones.

The data were produced by immunoSEQ multiplex PCR, yet TCRdb's version contains in-frame clones alone and is incomplete. The sample carries 9,500 to 10,000 clones, roughly 88% recorded once. The V and J ends lost 0 bases and 2 bases respectively, with 9 bases between them. This CDR3 is built from 15 residues. CDR1 and CDR2 from the germline V gene are MGHRA and YSYEKL. Note on this clone: Its cognate antigen is unknown.

This receptor was obtained from a male donor aged 60 or older with stage III squamous cell lung carcinoma. The rearrangement joins TRBV4-1 to TRBJ2-3; D not certain. The starting material was peripheral blood, obtained before any cancer treatment. The CDR3 reads CASSQDALPTDTQYF. The CDR3 coding sequence is TGCGCCAGCAGCCAAGATGCTCTGCCCACAGATACGCAGTATTTT.